Shown below are 15 T cell receptor beta chains from a single sample sequenced in a study of cytomegalovirus exposure and HLA in healthy donors. The PCR made use of 60 Vbeta and 13 Jbeta primers. Measured with immunoSEQ multiplex PCR; TCRdb has only the in-frame clones, and not every one. The sample yields roughly 150,000 clones, roughly 80% seen once. The sample consisted of PBMCs. The receptor set was obtained from a male donor in good health and CMV-seronegative.

This clone has only one observation. The chain combines TRBV18 with TRBJ2-3; 7 bases line up with TRBD2. The CDR3 spans 15 residues. Trimming removed 2 bases from V and 2 bases from J; junction bases left unmatched: 4. Germline CDR1 KGHSH, CDR2 LQKENI. CDR3: CASSPAGVNTDTQYF. In DNA, the CDR3 is TGTGCCAGCTCACCAGCGGGGGTGAACACAGATACGCAGTATTTT.

The chain has TRBV19 and TRBJ1-2, with 7 bases that match TRBD1. V dropped 3 bases and J dropped 4; count of bases not matched to a gene: 8. Germline CDR1 reads LNHDA; CDR2 reads SQIVND (reference sequence). This CDR3 is built from 15 residues. The CDR3: CASSIPQGGAYGYTF. The CDR3 nucleotides read TGTGCCAGTAGTATCCCCCAGGGGGGCGCCTATGGCTACACCTTC.

V gene TRBV6-6 combines with J gene TRBJ1-4; TRBD1 is a possible D gene (6 bases). CDR1 and CDR2 from the germline V gene are MNHNY and SVGAGI (reference sequence). This CDR3 contains 14 residues. V lost 2 bases, J lost 8 bases, and 12 bases lay in between. CDR3 DNA: TGTGCCAGCAGTTACCGTGGTGGGGGCGAAAAACTGTTTTTT. This translates into CASSYRGGGEKLFF.

For this clone: Mismatch with germline at one junction end may stem from a read error. This chain links TRBV7-9 with TRBJ1-5; tentative D call: TRBD1 (5 bases). The CDR3 length is 15 residues. The germline V gene encodes CDR1 SEHNR and CDR2 FQNEAQ (reference sequence). This CDR3 reads CSSQAYRRGFAPQHF. The CDR3 DNA follows: TGTTCCAGCCAAGCTTATCGCCGGGGGTTCGCGCCCCAGCATTTT. Using reference TRBV7-9 and TRBJ1-5 for the parts outside the CDR3, the full variable domain is DTGVSQNPRHKITKRGQNVTFRCDPISEHNRLYWYRQTLGQGPEFLTYFQNEAQLEKSRLLSDRFSAERPKGSFSTLEIQRTEQGDSAMYLCSSQAYRRGFAPQHFGDGTRLSIL.

The chain combines TRBV10-3 with TRBJ2-2; 9 positions match TRBD1. The CDR3 loop spans 15 amino acids. From germline, CDR1 is ENHRY and CDR2 SYGVKD. The junction had 12 bases not matched to a gene; V was cut back by 11 bases and J by 5 bases. The CDR3 DNA sequence: TGTGCCGCCAGGGGGACAGGGACATCGACCGGGGAGCTGTTTTTT. It is translated as CAARGTGTSTGELFF.

In this sample, this clone turned up a few times. CDR3 sequence reads: CASSYRVPQNTEAFF. In DNA form, the CDR3 reads TGTGCCAGCAGTTATCGGGTCCCCCAGAACACTGAAGCTTTCTTT. This sequence joins TRBV6-6 and TRBJ1-1; D is undetermined. Between the trimmed V and J ends, which lost 3 bases and 1 base, there was a span of 12 bases. The CDR3 contains 15 residues. From germline, CDR1 is MNHNY and CDR2 SVGAGI (reference sequence).

This clone was seen a few times. The chain couples TRBV18 to TRBJ2-2; D is unclear. Looked up from germline, CDR1 is KGHSH and CDR2 is LQKENI. V dropped 3 bases and J dropped 3 bases, with 8 bases sitting between them. The CDR3 extends over 14 amino acids. Here the CDR3 reads CASSPPRDTGELFF. CDR3 nucleotides: TGTGCCAGCTCACCCCCACGGGACACCGGGGAGCTGTTTTTT.

This clone was found once. The chain couples TRBV13 to TRBJ1-3, with D tentatively TRBD1 (5 bases). With 3 bases removed from V and 1 base from J, the gap between germline ends came to 7 bases. The CDR3 is made up of 14 amino acids. The germline CDR1 and CDR2 sequences are PRHDT and FYEKMQ (reference sequence). CDR3 sequence (DNA): TGTGCCAGCAGCTTCAGGGTTTCTGGAAACACCATATATTTT. Amino acids: CASSFRVSGNTIYF.

The chain uses TRBV2 and TRBJ1-2; TRBD1 aligns across 8 bases. Per germline, CDR1 SNHLY and CDR2 FYNNEI. The length of the CDR3 is 14 residues. CDR3 protein: CVRDRGSDHTGYTF. Written as DNA, the CDR3 is TGTGTCAGAGACAGGGGAAGCGATCATACTGGCTACACCTTC.

The chain joins TRBV10-3 to TRBJ1-3; 7 positions agree with TRBD1. The CDR3 has 16 residues. With V trimmed by 3 bases and J by 4 bases, 9 bases remained unmatched. Germline CDR1 reads ENHRY; CDR2 reads SYGVKD. CDR3 nucleotide sequence: TGTGCCATCAGTGAACACCAGGGGGTGAGCGGAAACACCATATATTTT. Protein product: CAISEHQGVSGNTIYF.

The genes are TRBV5-8 and TRBJ1-3; 7 nucleotides agree with TRBD1. Losses at the gene ends were 4 bases for V and 3 bases for J; bases not matched to a gene: 4. The CDR3 contains 14 residues. The germline CDR1 and CDR2 sequences are SGHTS and YDEGEE. DNA for the CDR3: TGTGCCAGCAGCAACGACAGGGTTGGAAACACCATATATTTT. It specifies CASSNDRVGNTIYF.

This chain connects TRBV6-1 to TRBJ2-2; tentatively, D is TRBD1 (6 bases). This CDR3 contains 15 residues. V lost 2 bases to trimming and J lost 6 bases, with 13 bases between them. Germline loops: CDR1 MNHNS, CDR2 SASEGT. The CDR3 loop is CASSEYWGLSGELFF. DNA of the CDR3: TGTGCCAGCAGTGAATATTGGGGGCTCTCCGGGGAGCTGTTTTTT.

This chain uses TRBV30 with TRBJ1-6; unclear D gene. This CDR3 comprises 13 residues. Deletions cut 4 bases from V and 9 bases from J, with 13 bases between. In germline, CDR1 is GTSNPN, CDR2 SVGIG (reference sequence). The CDR3: CAWTLGSLSPLHF. DNA for the CDR3: TGTGCCTGGACTTTGGGCAGCCTTTCACCCCTCCACTTT.

This clone was counted only a few times. The chain links TRBV6-1 to TRBJ2-1; D is ambiguous. V was trimmed by 1 base and J by 3 bases, leaving 10 bases between them. CDR3 length equals 15 residues. In germline, CDR1 is MNHNS, CDR2 SASEGT. CDR3 loop: CASSEEAANYNEQFF. The CDR3 bases are TGTGCCAGCAGTGAAGAAGCTGCCAACTACAATGAGCAGTTCTTC.

This chain joins TRBV19 and TRBJ2-5, with TRBD2 matching 15 bases. The CDR3 is 16 amino acids. The junction had 8 bases not matched to a gene; V was cut back by 8 bases and J by 4 bases. Germline lookup yields CDR1 LNHDA and CDR2 SQIVND (reference sequence). CDR3 DNA sequence: TGTGCCAGTGGGACTAGCGGGGGGATCAGTGGAGAGACCCAGTACTTC. It specifies CASGTSGGISGETQYF.